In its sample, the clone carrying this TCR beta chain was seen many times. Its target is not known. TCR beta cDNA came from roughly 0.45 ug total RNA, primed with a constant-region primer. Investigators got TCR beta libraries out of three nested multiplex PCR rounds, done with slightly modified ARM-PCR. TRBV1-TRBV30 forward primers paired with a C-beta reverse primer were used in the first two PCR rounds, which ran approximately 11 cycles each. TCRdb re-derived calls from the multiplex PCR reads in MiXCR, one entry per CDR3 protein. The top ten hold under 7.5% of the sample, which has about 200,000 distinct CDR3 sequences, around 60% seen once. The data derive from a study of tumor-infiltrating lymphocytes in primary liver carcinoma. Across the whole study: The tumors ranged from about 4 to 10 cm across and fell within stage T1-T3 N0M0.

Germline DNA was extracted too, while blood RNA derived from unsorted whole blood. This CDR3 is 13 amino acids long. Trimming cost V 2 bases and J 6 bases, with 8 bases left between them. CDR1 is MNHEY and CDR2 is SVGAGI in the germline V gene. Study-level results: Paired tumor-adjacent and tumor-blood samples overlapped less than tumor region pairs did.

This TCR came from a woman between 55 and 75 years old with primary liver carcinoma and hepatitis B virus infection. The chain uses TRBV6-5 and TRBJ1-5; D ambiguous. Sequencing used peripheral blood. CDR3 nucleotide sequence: TGTGCCAGCAGTTACGTGTTCGGTCAGCCCCAGCATTTT. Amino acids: CASSYVFGQPQHF.